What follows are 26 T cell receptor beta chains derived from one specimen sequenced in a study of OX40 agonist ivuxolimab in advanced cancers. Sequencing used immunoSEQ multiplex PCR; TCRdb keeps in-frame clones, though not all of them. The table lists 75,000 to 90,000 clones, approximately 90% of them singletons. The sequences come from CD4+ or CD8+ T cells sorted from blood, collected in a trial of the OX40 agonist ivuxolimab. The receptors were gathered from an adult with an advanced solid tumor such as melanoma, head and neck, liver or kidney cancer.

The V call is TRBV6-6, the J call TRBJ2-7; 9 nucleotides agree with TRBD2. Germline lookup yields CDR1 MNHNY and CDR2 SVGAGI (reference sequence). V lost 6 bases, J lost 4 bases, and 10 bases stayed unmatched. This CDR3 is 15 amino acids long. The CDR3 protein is CASRETSGLGYEQYF. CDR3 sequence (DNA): TGTGCCAGCAGAGAAACTAGCGGGCTGGGGTACGAGCAGTACTTC.

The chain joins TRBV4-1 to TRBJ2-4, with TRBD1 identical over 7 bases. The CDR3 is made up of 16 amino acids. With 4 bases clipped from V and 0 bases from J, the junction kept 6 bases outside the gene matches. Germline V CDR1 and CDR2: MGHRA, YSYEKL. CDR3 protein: CASSLRDSIAKNIQYF. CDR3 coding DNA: TGCGCCAGCAGCCTCCGGGACAGCATAGCCAAAAACATTCAGTACTTC.

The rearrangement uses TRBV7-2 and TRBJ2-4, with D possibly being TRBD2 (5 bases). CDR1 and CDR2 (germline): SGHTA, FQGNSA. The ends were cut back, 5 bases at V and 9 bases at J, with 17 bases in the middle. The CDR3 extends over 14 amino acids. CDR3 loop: CASSRPSGMVIQYF. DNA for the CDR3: TGTGCCAGCAGCCGTCCTTCGGGGATGGTCATTCAGTACTTC. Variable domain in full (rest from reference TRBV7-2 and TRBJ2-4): GAGVSQSPSNKVTEKGKDVELRCDPISGHTALYWYRQSLGQGLEFLIYFQGNSAPDKSGLPSDRFSAERTGGSVSTLTIQRTQQEDSAVYLCASSRPSGMVIQYFGAGTRLSVL.

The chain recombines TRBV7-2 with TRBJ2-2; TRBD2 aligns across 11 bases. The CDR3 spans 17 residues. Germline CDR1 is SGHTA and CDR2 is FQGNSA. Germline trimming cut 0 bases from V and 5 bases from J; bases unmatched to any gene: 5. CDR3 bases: TGTGCCAGCAGCTTAGCGCCTAGCGGGGGGCGAACCGGGGAGCTGTTTTTT. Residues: CASSLAPSGGRTGELFF.

CDR3 in DNA: TGTGCCAGCAGCGTAGACAGGGCCTCTGGCGCTGAAGCTTTCTTT. Translating it yields CASSVDRASGAEAFF. This rearrangement joins TRBV9 to TRBJ1-1; weak D call: TRBD1 (6 bases). The germline CDR1 and CDR2 sequences are SGDLS and YYNGEE. V lost 0 bases to trimming and J lost 6 bases, with 15 bases between them. The CDR3 consists of 15 residues.

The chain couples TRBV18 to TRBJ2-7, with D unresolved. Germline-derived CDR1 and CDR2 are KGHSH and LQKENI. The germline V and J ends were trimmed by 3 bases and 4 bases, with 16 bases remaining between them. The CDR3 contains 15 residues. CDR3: CASSPDAGFGYEQYF. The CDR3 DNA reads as TGTGCCAGCTCACCCGATGCAGGTTTTGGTTACGAGCAGTACTTC.

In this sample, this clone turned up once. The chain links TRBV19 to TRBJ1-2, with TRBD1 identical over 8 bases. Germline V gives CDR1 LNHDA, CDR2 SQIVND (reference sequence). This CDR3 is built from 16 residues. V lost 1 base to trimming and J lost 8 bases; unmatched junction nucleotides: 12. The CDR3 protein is CASSIAGDRRAKGYTF. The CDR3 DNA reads TGTGCCAGTAGTATAGCGGGGGACAGGAGGGCGAAGGGCTACACCTTC. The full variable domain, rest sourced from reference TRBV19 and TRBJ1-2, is DGGITQSPKYLFRKEGQNVTLSCEQNLNHDAMYWYRQDPGQGLRLIYYSQIVNDFQKGDIAEGYSVSREKKESFPLTVTSAQKNPTAFYLCASSIAGDRRAKGYTFGSGTRLTVV.

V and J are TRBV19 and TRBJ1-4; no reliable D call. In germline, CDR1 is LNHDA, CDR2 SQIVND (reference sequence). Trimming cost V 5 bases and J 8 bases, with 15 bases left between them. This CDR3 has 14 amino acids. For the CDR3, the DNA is TGTGCCAGTAGTTTCGGGTTCCCCCGCGAAAAACTGTTTTTT. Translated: CASSFGFPREKLFF.

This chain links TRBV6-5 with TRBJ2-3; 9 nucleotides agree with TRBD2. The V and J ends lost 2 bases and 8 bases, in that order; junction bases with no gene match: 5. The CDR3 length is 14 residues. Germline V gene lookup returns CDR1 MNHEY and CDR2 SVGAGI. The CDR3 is CASSYMSSGTTQYF. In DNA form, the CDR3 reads TGTGCCAGCAGTTACATGTCTAGCGGGACTACGCAGTATTTT.

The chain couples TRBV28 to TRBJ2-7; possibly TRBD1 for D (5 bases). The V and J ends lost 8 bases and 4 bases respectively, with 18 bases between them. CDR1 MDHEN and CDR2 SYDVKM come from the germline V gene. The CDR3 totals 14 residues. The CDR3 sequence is CASAAGAILYEQYF. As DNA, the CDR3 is TGTGCCAGCGCGGCTGGGGCGATCTTGTACGAGCAGTACTTC. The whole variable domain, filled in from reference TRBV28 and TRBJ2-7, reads DVKVTQSSRYLVKRTGEKVFLECVQDMDHENMFWYRQDPGLGLRLIYFSYDVKMKEKGDIPEGYSVSREKKERFSLILESASTNQTSMYLCASAAGAILYEQYFGPGTRLTVT.

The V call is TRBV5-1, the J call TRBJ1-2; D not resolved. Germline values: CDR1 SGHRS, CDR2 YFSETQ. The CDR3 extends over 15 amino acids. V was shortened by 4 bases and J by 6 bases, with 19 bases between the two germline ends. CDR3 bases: TGCGCCAGCAGCCTAGATTCAGGACGTTCTGATGGCTACACCTTC. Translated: CASSLDSGRSDGYTF.

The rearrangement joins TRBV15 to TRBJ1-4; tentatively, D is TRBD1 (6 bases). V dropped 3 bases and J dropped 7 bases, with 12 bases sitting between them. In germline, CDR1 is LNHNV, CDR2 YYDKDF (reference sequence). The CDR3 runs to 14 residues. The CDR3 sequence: CATSRGGGAEKLFF. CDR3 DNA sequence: TGTGCCACCAGCAGGGGCGGGGGGGCTGAAAAACTGTTTTTT.

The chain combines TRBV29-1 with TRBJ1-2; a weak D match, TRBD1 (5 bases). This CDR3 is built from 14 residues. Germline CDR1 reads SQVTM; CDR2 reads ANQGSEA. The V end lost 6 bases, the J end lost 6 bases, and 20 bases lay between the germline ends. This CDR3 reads CSVDRIQGKDGYTF. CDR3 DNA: TGCAGCGTAGATAGGATCCAGGGAAAAGATGGCTACACCTTC. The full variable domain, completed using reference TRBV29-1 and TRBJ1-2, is SAVISQKPSRDICQRGTSLTIQCQVDSQVTMMFWYRQQPGQSLTLIATANQGSEATYESGFVIDKFPISRPNLTFSTLTVSNMSPEDSSIYLCSVDRIQGKDGYTFGSGTRLTVV.

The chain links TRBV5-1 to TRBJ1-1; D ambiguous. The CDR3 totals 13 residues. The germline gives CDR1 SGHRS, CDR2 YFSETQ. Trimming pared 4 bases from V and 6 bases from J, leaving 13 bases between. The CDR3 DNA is TGCGCCAGCAGCCCGGGCCGTCAGGCTGAAGCTTTCTTT. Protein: CASSPGRQAEAFF.

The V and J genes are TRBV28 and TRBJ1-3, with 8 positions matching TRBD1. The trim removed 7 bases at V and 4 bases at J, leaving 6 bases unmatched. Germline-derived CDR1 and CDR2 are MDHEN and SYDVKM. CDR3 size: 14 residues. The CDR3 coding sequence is TGTGCCAGCACCCTGACAGGGGACGGAAACACCATATATTTT. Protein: CASTLTGDGNTIYF.

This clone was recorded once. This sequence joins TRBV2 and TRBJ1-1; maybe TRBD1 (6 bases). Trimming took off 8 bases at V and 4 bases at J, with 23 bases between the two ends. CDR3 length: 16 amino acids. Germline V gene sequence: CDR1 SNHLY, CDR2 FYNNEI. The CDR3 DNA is TGTGCCAGCCTAAGGCCAGGGGAGCTACGGAGCACTGAAGCTTTCTTT. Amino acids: CASLRPGELRSTEAFF.

The CDR3 nucleotides read TGTGCCAGCAGCCCGAGACTAGGCTTTAACACCGGGGAGCTGTTTTTT. This encodes CASSPRLGFNTGELFF. The chain carries TRBV7-2 and TRBJ2-2; maybe TRBD2 (6 bases). Trimming stripped 5 bases from V and 2 bases from J, with 15 bases between. CDR1 and CDR2 (germline): SGHTA, FQGNSA. The CDR3 consists of 16 residues.

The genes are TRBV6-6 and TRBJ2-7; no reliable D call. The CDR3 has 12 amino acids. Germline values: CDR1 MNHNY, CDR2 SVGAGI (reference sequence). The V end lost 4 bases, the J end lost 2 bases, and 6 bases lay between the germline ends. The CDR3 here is CASSSMTYEQYF. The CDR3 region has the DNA TGTGCCAGCAGTTCGATGACCTACGAGCAGTACTTC.

CDR3: CASGESETQYF. CDR3 DNA: TGCGCCAGCGGGGAATCCGAGACCCAGTACTTC. The chain couples TRBV5-1 to TRBJ2-5, with no clear D. V was trimmed by 7 bases and J by 5 bases, leaving 9 bases between them. This CDR3 is built from 11 residues. CDR1 is SGHRS, CDR2 YFSETQ, per germline. Combining the CDR3 with reference TRBV5-1 and TRBJ2-5 gives the whole variable domain KAGVTQTPRYLIKTRGQQVTLSCSPISGHRSVSWYQQTPGQGLQFLFEYFSETQRNKGNFPGRFSGRQFSNSRSEMNVSTLELGDSALYLCASGESETQYFGPGTRLLVL.

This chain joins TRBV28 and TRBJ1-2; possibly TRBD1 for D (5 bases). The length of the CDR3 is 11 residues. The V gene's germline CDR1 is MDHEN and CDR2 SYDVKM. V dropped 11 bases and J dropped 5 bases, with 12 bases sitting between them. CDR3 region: CAGGEGYGYTF. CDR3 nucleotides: TGTGCCGGGGGGGAGGGGTATGGCTACACCTTC.

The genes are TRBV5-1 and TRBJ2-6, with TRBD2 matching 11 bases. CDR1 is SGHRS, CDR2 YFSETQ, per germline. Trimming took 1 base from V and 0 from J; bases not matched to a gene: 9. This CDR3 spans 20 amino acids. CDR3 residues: CASSLTLAGGPSSGANVLTF. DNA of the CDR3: TGCGCCAGCAGCTTGACTCTAGCGGGAGGCCCGAGCTCTGGGGCCAACGTCCTGACTTTC.

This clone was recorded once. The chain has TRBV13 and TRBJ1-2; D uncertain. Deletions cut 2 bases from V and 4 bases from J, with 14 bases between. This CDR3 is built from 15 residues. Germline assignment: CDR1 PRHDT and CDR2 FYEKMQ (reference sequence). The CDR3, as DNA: TGTGCCAGCAGCTTAAACCCCGGACTGAGCTATGGCTACACCTTC. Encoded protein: CASSLNPGLSYGYTF.

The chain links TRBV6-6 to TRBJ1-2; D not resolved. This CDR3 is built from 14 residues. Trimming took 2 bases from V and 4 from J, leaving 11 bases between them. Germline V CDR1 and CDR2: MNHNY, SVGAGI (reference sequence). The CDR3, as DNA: TGTGCCAGCAGTTACGATAGCGGCTCCTATGGCTACACCTTC. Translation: CASSYDSGSYGYTF.

The CDR3 is CASSRDSNQPQHF. CDR3 nucleotide sequence: TGTGCCAGCAGCCGCGACAGTAATCAGCCCCAGCATTTT. The chain uses TRBV6-5 and TRBJ1-5; possible D gene TRBD1, 5 bases. Germline V gene data show CDR1 as MNHEY and CDR2 as SVGAGI. V was clipped by 6 bases and J by 4 bases, with 10 bases between them. The CDR3 covers 13 residues.

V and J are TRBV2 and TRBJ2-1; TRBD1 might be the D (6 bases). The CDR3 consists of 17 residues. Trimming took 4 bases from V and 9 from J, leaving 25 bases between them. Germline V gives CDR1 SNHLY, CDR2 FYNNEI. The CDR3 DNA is TGTGCCAGCAGTGCCGATGGGCGGGTGGGCCTAGGGGGTGAGCAGTTCTTC. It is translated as CASSADGRVGLGGEQFF.

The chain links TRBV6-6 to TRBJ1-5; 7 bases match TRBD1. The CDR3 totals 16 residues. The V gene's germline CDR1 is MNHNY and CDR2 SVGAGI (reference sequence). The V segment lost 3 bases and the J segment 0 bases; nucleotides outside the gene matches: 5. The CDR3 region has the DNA TGTGCCAGCAGTTATCCGGGACAGTATAGCAATCAGCCCCAGCATTTT. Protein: CASSYPGQYSNQPQHF.